Following are 21 T cell receptor beta chains from one sample sequenced in a study of beta chain features in type 1 diabetes. Expressed TCRB transcripts were sequenced because the entire RNA isolate underwent reverse transcription. Clones were read by immunoSEQ multiplex PCR, and TCRdb kept only the in-frame ones, dropping some. The table has under 200,000 clones, 7.5% to 9.5% seen once. No antigen is known for these receptors. Regarding the study as a whole: Across all four CD4+ subsets, people with type 1 diabetes showed modestly shorter TCRB CDR3s.

Sequenced: central memory CD4+ T cells from blood. The source of these receptors is a woman aged 18-29 years with type 1 diabetes.

This rearrangement joins TRBV19 to TRBJ2-7, with a tentative D call TRBD1 (6 bases). The CDR3 has 14 residues. V lost 5 bases to trimming and J lost 2 bases, with 13 bases between them. CDR1 LNHDA and CDR2 SQIVND come from the germline V gene (reference sequence). CDR3 coding DNA: TGTGCCAGTAGTCTTACCTCAGGGGCCTACGAGCAGTACTTC. Translation gives CASSLTSGAYEQYF. The full variable domain, completed using reference TRBV19 and TRBJ2-7, is DGGITQSPKYLFRKEGQNVTLSCEQNLNHDAMYWYRQDPGQGLRLIYYSQIVNDFQKGDIAEGYSVSREKKESFPLTVTSAQKNPTAFYLCASSLTSGAYEQYFGPGTRLTVT.

This clone was recorded a few times. This chain joins TRBV10-3 and TRBJ2-5; D is ambiguous. The CDR3 totals 17 residues. Germline CDR1 and CDR2: ENHRY and SYGVKD. Trimming left V 0 bases short and J 3 bases short, with 17 bases between. The CDR3 sequence: CAISESTPRDLEETQYF. CDR3 nucleotides: TGTGCCATCAGTGAGTCGACTCCCCGTGACCTAGAAGAGACCCAGTACTTC.

The chain couples TRBV11-2 to TRBJ2-7, with 10 nucleotides matching TRBD2. The germline gives CDR1 SGHAT, CDR2 FQNNGV. The CDR3 is made up of 16 amino acids. V was pared by 4 bases and J by 2 bases, with 8 bases of the junction left unmatched. The DNA for the CDR3 is TGTGCCAGCAGCTGGGGTCTAGCGGGAGCAGCCTACGAGCAGTACTTC. It yields the protein CASSWGLAGAAYEQYF.

The V and J genes are TRBV19 and TRBJ1-6, with unresolved D. The CDR3 length is 12 residues. V was pared by 3 bases and J by 7 bases, with 4 bases between. Germline V gene data show CDR1 as LNHDA and CDR2 as SQIVND (reference sequence). The CDR3 bases are TGTGCCAGTAGTATGGAGAATTCACCCCTCCACTTT. Translating it yields CASSMENSPLHF. Full variable domain (outside the CDR3, taken from reference TRBV19 and TRBJ1-6): DGGITQSPKYLFRKEGQNVTLSCEQNLNHDAMYWYRQDPGQGLRLIYYSQIVNDFQKGDIAEGYSVSREKKESFPLTVTSAQKNPTAFYLCASSMENSPLHFGNGTRLTVT.

This clone appeared a single time. The chain has TRBV5-1 and TRBJ2-2; 10 bases agree with TRBD2. This CDR3 comprises 16 residues. CDR1 and CDR2 (germline): SGHRS, YFSETQ. The trim removed 4 bases at V and 2 bases at J, leaving 5 bases unmatched. The CDR3 DNA reads as TGCGCCAGCAGCAGCCGACTAGCGGGTAACACCGGGGAGCTGTTTTTT. The encoded protein is CASSSRLAGNTGELFF.

This clone turned up a few times. CDR3 loop: CASSVDGTGRYGYTF. DNA of the CDR3: TGTGCCAGCAGCGTAGATGGGACAGGGCGGTATGGCTACACCTTC. The rearrangement uses TRBV9 and TRBJ1-2, with TRBD1 identical over 9 bases. After removal of 0 bases from V and 5 bases from J, the junction contained 5 bases not matched to a gene. The CDR3 runs to 15 residues. The germline V gene encodes CDR1 SGDLS and CDR2 YYNGEE.

This clone was seen a few times. V is TRBV28 and J is TRBJ1-2; no firm D call. CDR1 and CDR2 (germline): MDHEN, SYDVKM. The CDR3 totals 10 residues. V lost 10 bases to trimming and J lost 4 bases, with 7 bases between them. The CDR3 nucleotides read TGTGCCACCCTCCTCTATGGCTACACCTTC. This encodes CATLLYGYTF.

This clone showed up just a few times. This rearrangement joins TRBV5-1 to TRBJ2-1, with a possible D match to TRBD2 (6 bases). With 4 bases removed from V and 8 bases from J, the gap between germline ends came to 19 bases. Germline V gives CDR1 SGHRS, CDR2 YFSETQ. The CDR3 is 15 amino acids. The CDR3 sequence is CASSIERTGVDEQFF. In nucleotides, the CDR3 is TGCGCCAGCAGCATCGAAAGGACGGGGGTGGATGAGCAGTTCTTC.

This clone was seen at least ten times. The chain combines TRBV28 with TRBJ1-5, with D unresolved. The CDR3 length is 16 residues. The ends were cut back, 5 bases at V and 0 bases at J, with 14 bases in the middle. CDR1 is MDHEN, CDR2 SYDVKM, per germline. The CDR3 nucleotides are TGTGCCAGCAGTCTCTGGTATCAGGATAGCAATCAGCCCCAGCATTTT. It specifies CASSLWYQDSNQPQHF. Based on the CDR3 plus reference TRBV28 and TRBJ1-5, the full variable domain is DVKVTQSSRYLVKRTGEKVFLECVQDMDHENMFWYRQDPGLGLRLIYFSYDVKMKEKGDIPEGYSVSREKKERFSLILESASTNQTSMYLCASSLWYQDSNQPQHFGDGTRLSIL.

J is TRBJ2-7 and V is TRBV7-3; 7 bases are shared with TRBD2. CDR3 length equals 15 residues. CDR1 is SGHTA, CDR2 FQGTGA, per germline. Trimming cost V 7 bases and J 4 bases; bases outside gene matches: 13. In DNA, the CDR3 is TGTGCCAGCACCGTTGCGGGGGACGACGGATACGAGCAGTACTTC. Translation: CASTVAGDDGYEQYF.

The rearrangement links TRBV7-2 to TRBJ1-3; no definite D call. CDR1 SGHTA and CDR2 FQGNSA come from the germline V gene. The CDR3 contains 15 residues. Trimming took 5 bases from V and 2 from J, leaving 13 bases between them. CDR3 sequence reads: CASSVRRVAGNTIYF. The DNA for the CDR3 is TGTGCCAGCAGCGTTCGGAGGGTAGCTGGAAACACCATATATTTT.

In its sample, this clone was seen a few times. The chain is built from TRBV29-1 and TRBJ2-7; 9 bases fit TRBD1. Germline trimming cut 4 bases from V and 2 bases from J; bases unmatched to any gene: 9. CDR3 length equals 15 residues. Germline V CDR1 and CDR2: SQVTM, ANQGSEA. CDR3: CSVGVRQGVAYEQYF. The CDR3 region has the DNA TGCAGCGTTGGGGTCCGACAGGGGGTTGCCTACGAGCAGTACTTC.

This clone was counted only a few times. The chain couples TRBV4-3 to TRBJ2-5; 9 nucleotides align to TRBD2. The DNA end is more similar to TRBJ2-7, so the J call may be wrong. The CDR3 sequence is 15 residues long. Per germline, CDR1 LGHNA and CDR2 YSLEER. CDR3 loop: CASSRQTSGSYEQYF. The CDR3 DNA reads TGCGCCAGCAGCCGCCAGACTAGCGGCTCCTACGAGCAGTACTTC.

This clone was counted at least ten times. The rearrangement joins TRBV28 to TRBJ2-1; D is perhaps TRBD1 (6 bases). The CDR3 is 13 amino acids. V lost 5 bases to trimming and J lost 12 bases, with 17 bases between them. The germline CDR1 and CDR2 sequences are MDHEN and SYDVKM. CDR3 nucleotides: TGTGCCAGCAGTCGACGGACAGACCGCCGGCAGTTCTTC. It encodes CASSRRTDRRQFF.

This sequence joins TRBV27 and TRBJ1-4; possibly TRBD1 for D (5 bases). The CDR3 sequence is 14 residues long. CDR1 MNHEY and CDR2 SMNVEV come from the germline V gene (reference sequence). V gave up 8 bases and J gave up 6 bases, with 16 bases separating them. The CDR3 bases are TGTGCCAGCCGTACCCAGGGCGCCCATGAAAAACTGTTTTTT. Its protein is CASRTQGAHEKLFF.

This clone has more than one count but fewer than ten. The chain carries TRBV11-3 and TRBJ2-3; 8 nucleotides align to TRBD2. CDR1 SGHNT and CDR2 YENEEA come from the germline V gene. The CDR3 is 16 amino acids. V dropped 4 bases and J dropped 6; count of bases not matched to a gene: 12. In nucleotides, the CDR3 is TGTGCCAGCAGCTCAACCCTGGCGGGAGGAAGGGATACGCAGTATTTT. The encoded protein is CASSSTLAGGRDTQYF.

This clone was seen ten or more times. V is TRBV11-2 and J is TRBJ1-2; the D is unclear. The CDR3 loop spans 13 amino acids. The germline V gene has CDR1 SGHAT and CDR2 FQNNGV. V was trimmed by 2 bases and J by 8 bases, leaving 12 bases between them. The CDR3 DNA is TGTGCCAGCAGCTTATTGAGACAAAGGGGCTACACCTTC. Protein product: CASSLLRQRGYTF.

V gene TRBV7-9 combines with J gene TRBJ1-5, with D maybe TRBD1 (5 bases). CDR1 and CDR2 (germline): SEHNR, FQNEAQ (reference sequence). The CDR3 has 16 amino acids. The ends were cut back, 5 bases at V and 3 bases at J, with 17 bases in the middle. The CDR3 DNA is TGTGCCAGCAGCCAAGATCGTGGGGCCTACAATCAGCCCCAGCATTTT. This encodes CASSQDRGAYNQPQHF. The whole variable domain, filled in from reference TRBV7-9 and TRBJ1-5, reads DTGVSQNPRHKITKRGQNVTFRCDPISEHNRLYWYRQTLGQGPEFLTYFQNEAQLEKSRLLSDRFSAERPKGSFSTLEIQRTEQGDSAMYLCASSQDRGAYNQPQHFGDGTRLSIL.

There are a few counts of this clone. The CDR3 spells CASSLSRLSAANEQFF. The CDR3 DNA reads as TGCGCCAGCAGCCTCTCAAGACTATCCGCGGCCAATGAGCAGTTCTTC. J is TRBJ2-1 and V is TRBV5-1; possibly TRBD2 for D (5 bases). The CDR3 length is 16 residues. CDR1 and CDR2 from the germline V gene are SGHRS and YFSETQ. V was clipped by 4 bases and J by 6 bases, with 20 bases between them.

This chain connects TRBV4-2 to TRBJ2-1, with 7 bases identical to TRBD2. The V gene end was trimmed by 0 bases and the J gene end by 6 bases; junction bases not matched to a gene: 5. The CDR3 totals 15 residues. Germline values: CDR1 LGHNA, CDR2 YNFKEQ. The CDR3 loop is CASSQEPSGFNEQFF. CDR3 bases: TGTGCCAGCAGCCAAGAGCCTAGCGGCTTCAATGAGCAGTTCTTC.

The CDR3 region has the DNA TGCGCCAGCAGCTTTGACAGGGCGACTGAAGCTTTCTTT. Its protein product is CASSFDRATEAFF. The chain employs TRBV5-1 and TRBJ1-1; 7 nucleotides match TRBD1. CDR1 and CDR2 from the germline V gene are SGHRS and YFSETQ. This CDR3 has 13 amino acids. Trimming cost V 2 bases and J 5 bases; bases outside gene matches: 3.